This passage covers 3 T cell receptor beta chains from one sample sequenced in a study of neurological immune-mediated disorders. From the 5' RACE reads, TCRdb called clonotypes with MiXCR, one entry per CDR3 protein. The table has about 60,000 distinct CDR3 sequences, approximately 3.9% seen once; the top ten hold less than 2%. Material: PBMCs. The receptors derive from a man between 25 and 39 years old with multiple sclerosis.

CDR3 residues: CASSQAGRGISTDTQYF. The CDR3 region has the DNA TGTGCCAGCAGCCAAGCAGGAAGGGGGATTAGCACAGATACGCAGTATTTT. J is TRBJ2-3 and V is TRBV14, with D possibly TRBD1 on 6 matching bases. The CDR3 extends over 17 amino acids. Trimming left V 1 base short and J 0 bases short, with 14 bases between. The V gene's germline CDR1 is SGHDN and CDR2 FVKESK.

This clonotype was seen at least ten times. The chain couples TRBV28 to TRBJ2-1, with TRBD2 identical over 14 bases. The trim removed 5 bases at V and 9 bases at J, leaving 6 bases unmatched. From germline, CDR1 is MDHEN and CDR2 SYDVKM. CDR3 length: 15 residues. CDR3 coding DNA: TGTGCCAGCAGTCTCCGGACTAGCGGGAGGATTGAGCAGTTCTTC. Translating it yields CASSLRTSGRIEQFF.

This clonotype was counted many times. This chain connects TRBV9 to TRBJ2-3; D unresolved. Trimming took off 2 bases at V and 0 bases at J, with 13 bases between the two ends. Germline loops: CDR1 SGDLS, CDR2 YYNGEE. The CDR3 covers 16 residues. In nucleotides, the CDR3 is TGTGCCAGCAGCGTCCAACCCGGAACTAGCACAGATACGCAGTATTTT. Translation: CASSVQPGTSTDTQYF.